The 14 T cell receptor beta chains below were found in one sample sequenced in a study of response to subunit inactivated influenza vaccine. TCRdb used MiXCR to reprocess the RT-PCR reads, holding one entry per CDR3 protein. This sample yields 500,000 to 650,000 distinct CDR3 sequences, of which 7.6% are seen a single time; 10% to 15% belongs to the top ten. The specimen was PBMCs from blood, collected less than 25 months after vaccination. Every receptor here comes from a man aged 45 to 70 who received an inactivated influenza vaccine.

This clonotype has just a few counts. The CDR3, as DNA: TGTGCCAGCAGTTTAAAATTTCCGGGGGGAAGGGGCGCTGGAAACACCATATATTTT. Translation gives CASSLKFPGGRGAGNTIYF. V and J are TRBV27 and TRBJ1-3; TRBD1 is a possible D gene (5 bases). CDR1 is MNHEY, CDR2 SMNVEV, per germline (reference sequence). This CDR3 has 19 residues. V was pared by 2 bases and J by 2 bases, with 22 bases between.

This chain joins TRBV12-3 or TRBV12-4 and TRBJ2-5, with a tentative D call TRBD2 (6 bases). The CDR3 runs 15 residues. Trimming removed 7 bases from V and 1 base from J, with 16 bases in between. The CDR3 sequence is CASTWGDLGQETQYF. The CDR3 DNA sequence: TGTGCCAGCACCTGGGGGGACCTCGGCCAAGAGACCCAGTACTTC.

This chain connects TRBV28 to TRBJ2-1; D ambiguous. V shed 5 bases and J shed 9 bases, with 20 bases lying between them. This CDR3 region has 15 residues. CDR1 is MDHEN and CDR2 is SYDVKM in the germline V gene. CDR3 residues: CASSPLGLGFIEQFF. As DNA, the CDR3 is TGTGCCAGCAGTCCCTTGGGGTTGGGGTTTATTGAGCAGTTCTTC.

The sample holds a few counts of this clonotype. V gene TRBV5-1 combines with J gene TRBJ2-2; 12 nucleotides align to TRBD2. V was pared by 5 bases and J by 3 bases, with 5 bases of the junction left unmatched. Germline values: CDR1 SGHRS, CDR2 YFSETQ. The CDR3 has 16 residues. CDR3 in amino acids: CASRSSGRAHTGELFF. CDR3 sequence (DNA): TGCGCCAGCAGGTCTAGCGGGAGGGCTCACACCGGGGAGCTGTTTTTT.

J is TRBJ2-5 and V is TRBV6-2 or TRBV6-3, with TRBD1 matching 9 bases. The CDR3 sequence is 15 residues long. CDR1 is MNHEY and CDR2 is SVGEGT in the germline V gene. With V trimmed by 6 bases and J by 4 bases, 9 bases remained unmatched. The CDR3 protein is CASRTGTGLRETQYF. CDR3 DNA sequence: TGTGCCAGCAGGACCGGGACAGGGTTAAGAGAGACCCAGTACTTC.

Only a few counts were recorded for this clonotype. The chain links TRBV3-1 to TRBJ2-5; the D is unclear. CDR1 and CDR2 (germline): LGHDT, YNNKEL (reference sequence). The ends were cut back, 2 bases at V and 0 bases at J, with 13 bases in the middle. This CDR3 spans 16 amino acids. CDR3 in amino acids: CASSQSRTQYQETQYF. The CDR3 nucleotides read TGTGCCAGCAGCCAATCCAGGACCCAGTACCAAGAGACCCAGTACTTC.

This clonotype was detected many times. The chain employs TRBV12-3 or TRBV12-4 and TRBJ2-2; 12 bases match TRBD1. Trimming removed 5 bases from V and 4 bases from J; junction bases left unmatched: 8. This CDR3 region has 17 residues. Written as DNA, the CDR3 is TGTGCCAGCAGTGACGGGGACAGGGGGCGAATCACCGGGGAGCTGTTTTTT. It yields the protein CASSDGDRGRITGELFF.

This chain's CDR3 is CASSAQPRQQETQYF. In nucleotides, the CDR3 is TGCGCCAGCAGCGCTCAGCCCCGGCAGCAAGAGACCCAGTACTTC. The chain uses TRBV5-1 and TRBJ2-5; D call uncertain. Germline CDR1 is SGHRS and CDR2 is YFSETQ. V lost 4 bases and J lost 2, with 15 bases in between. CDR3 length: 15 amino acids.

A few counts support this clonotype. The CDR3 loop is CASSLVWAKGDTQYF. Here the CDR3 DNA reads TGTGCCAGCAGCTTAGTGTGGGCCAAGGGAGATACGCAGTATTTT. The chain carries TRBV11-2 and TRBJ2-3; D remains unclear. Looked up from germline, CDR1 is SGHAT and CDR2 is FQNNGV. The CDR3 extends over 15 amino acids. With 1 base removed from V and 5 bases from J, the gap between germline ends came to 13 bases.

In its sample, this clonotype was seen many times. This chain joins TRBV18 and TRBJ1-2; tentative D call: TRBD1 (5 bases). Germline CDR1 is KGHSH and CDR2 is LQKENI. V lost 3 bases to trimming and J lost 3 bases, with 11 bases between them. CDR3 length: 14 residues. The chain's CDR3 is CASSPSPGDYGYTF. The CDR3, as DNA: TGTGCCAGCTCACCGAGCCCGGGGGACTATGGCTACACCTTC.

This clonotype was seen a few times. The rearrangement uses TRBV29-1 and TRBJ1-4, with D tentatively TRBD1 (5 bases). The CDR3 consists of 11 residues. Germline CDR1 is SQVTM and CDR2 is ANQGSEA. The V gene lost 3 bases and the J gene lost 14 bases, with 13 bases spanning the gap. CDR3 sequence reads: CSVEDTKALFF. DNA for the CDR3: TGCAGCGTTGAGGACACGAAAGCCCTGTTTTTT.

This clonotype was seen at least ten times. The chain couples TRBV20-1 to TRBJ2-3, with 9 positions matching TRBD2. In germline, CDR1 is DFQATT, CDR2 SNEGSKA (reference sequence). The CDR3 has 17 residues. Trimming removed 0 bases from V and 0 bases from J; junction bases left unmatched: 7. The chain's CDR3 is CSARDGGRAASTDTQYF. Here the CDR3 DNA reads TGCAGTGCTAGAGACGGCGGGAGGGCCGCCAGCACAGATACGCAGTATTTT.

V and J are TRBV10-3 and TRBJ2-7; the match to TRBD1 covers 9 bases. J lost 1 base, V lost 6 bases, and 7 bases had no gene match. CDR3 size: 15 residues. Germline V gene lookup returns CDR1 ENHRY and CDR2 SYGVKD. CDR3: CAISPGTGKSYEQYF. CDR3 DNA sequence: TGTGCCATCAGCCCAGGGACAGGGAAATCCTACGAGCAGTACTTC.

Ten or more counts support this clonotype. The chain joins TRBV18 to TRBJ2-5; D is perhaps TRBD1 or TRBD2 (6 bases each). The V end was cut by 8 bases, the J end by 4 bases, with 11 bases between. This CDR3 is built from 12 residues. Germline V gives CDR1 KGHSH, CDR2 LQKENI. CDR3 protein: CASSPGAETQYF. DNA for the CDR3: TGTGCCAGCAGCCCGGGGGCAGAGACCCAGTACTTC.